The clone carrying this T cell receptor (beta chain) has ten or more counts. Its antigen is as yet unknown. The data are from a study of CD8 T cells in ankylosing spondylitis. Study findings and constraints: Clones linked to disease were reported to show significant enrichment in matched ankylosing spondylitis synovial fluid. Made up of eight highly homologous variants, a TCR beta motif appeared characteristic of ankylosing spondylitis blood. Before this, some motif variants had been reported in reactive arthritis synovial fluid and blood.

CDR3 size: 15 residues. Trimming stripped 1 base from V and 0 bases from J, with 10 bases between. CDR1 is DFQATT and CDR2 is SNEGSKA in the germline V gene (reference sequence). With molecular barcodes, quantitative 5'-RACE was used to make the TCR beta libraries. From the 5' RACE reads, TCRdb called clonotypes with MiXCR, one entry per CDR3 protein. The sample lists 200,000 or so distinct CDR3 sequences; 13% were seen once. The clonotype was recovered from a female donor with ankylosing spondylitis or in good health (not recorded which). Material: blood, either unsorted or a sorted T cell fraction (not recorded which). V and J are TRBV20-1 and TRBJ2-1; D may be TRBD2 (6 bases). The CDR3 nucleotides read TGCAGTGCTAGAGCGGCGGGGATCTCCTACAATGAGCAGTTCTTC. It specifies CSARAAGISYNEQFF.